These T cell receptor beta chains were read from a single sample in a study of blood T cell repertoires in COVID-19. The assay was immunoSEQ multiplex PCR, and TCRdb's table has in-frame clones only and misses some. This table holds hundreds of thousands of clones, around 81% found once. Sequenced sample: PBMCs or T cells enriched from blood (not recorded which). The receptors stem from a woman between 35 and 50 years old with acute COVID-19. Both conserved end residues are part of each CDR3. D genes are given only for firm matches. Clone size is given for some rows only: seen once, a few or many times, or a class if the clone is expanded.

d_call,j_call,clone_size,cdr3_length,v_call,cdr3_nt,cdr3_aa
NA,TRBJ2-3,NA,13,TRBV6-4,TGTGCCAGCAGTGATGGGGCCTCAGATACGCAGTATTTT,CASSDGASDTQYF
NA,TRBJ2-1,NA,17,TRBV4-1,TGCGCCAGCAGCCACGTCTCCCGTGGGAGCTCCTACAATGAGCAGTTCTTC,CASSHVSRGSSYNEQFF
NA,TRBJ1-1,NA,15,TRBV28,TGTGCCAGCAGTCAACCGCGGGGCGCAGCACCTGAAGCTTTCTTT,CASSQPRGAAPEAFF
NA,TRBJ2-1,NA,12,TRBV13,TGTGCCAGTTACACCCGGGGCAATGAGCAGTTCTTC,CASYTRGNEQFF
TRBD1,TRBJ2-6,NA,19,TRBV5-1,TGCGCCAGCCGACCCGACAGGGGGCTCTCGAGCTCTGGGGCCAACGTCCTGACTTTC,CASRPDRGLSSSGANVLTF
TRBD1,TRBJ2-5,NA,14,TRBV29-1,TGCAGCGTTGACTTCGGCAGGGGGCGAGAGACCCAGTACTTC,CSVDFGRGRETQYF
TRBD2,TRBJ2-7,once,13,TRBV3-1/TRBV3-2,TGTGCCAGCAGCCAAGGGGGGAGGGTCGAGCAGTACTTC,CASSQGGRVEQYF
TRBD1,TRBJ2-7,NA,17,TRBV6-2/TRBV6-3,TGTGCCAGCAGCGGCGGAATCTGGGACAGGGAGTTCTACGAGCAGTACTTC,CASSGGIWDREFYEQYF
NA,TRBJ2-7,few,12,TRBV7-6,TGTGCCAGCAGCGACGACATATACGAGCAGTACTTC,CASSDDIYEQYF
NA,TRBJ1-2,NA,14,TRBV9,TGTGCCAGCAGCGCCTCGACGAAGGAGGAGGGCTACACCTTC,CASSASTKEEGYTF
TRBD1,TRBJ2-2,NA,15,TRBV6-1,TGTGCCAGCAGTGAGGCCAGGGGGCGGACCGGGGAGCTGTTTTTT,CASSEARGRTGELFF
NA,TRBJ1-3,few,15,TRBV7-9,TGTGCCAGCAGCCGCGGACAGTTCTCTGGAAACACCATATATTTT,CASSRGQFSGNTIYF
NA,TRBJ1-3,once,14,TRBV19,TGTGCCAGTAGTGCGGGGGTTTCTGGAAACACCATATATTTT,CASSAGVSGNTIYF
TRBD1,TRBJ2-7,NA,15,TRBV27,TGTGCCAGCAGTTCCCTGACAGGGGAACGCTACGAGCAGTACTTC,CASSSLTGERYEQYF
NA,TRBJ2-3,NA,14,TRBV11-2,TGTGCCAGCAGCTGGAGGGGGGGGACAGATACGCAGTATTTT,CASSWRGGTDTQYF
TRBD1,TRBJ2-1,many,18,TRBV6-1,TGTGCCAGCAGTGCGAGGGGGCTCCGGACAAGCTCCTACAATGAGCAGTTCTTC,CASSARGLRTSSYNEQFF
NA,TRBJ1-6,NA,17,TRBV4-3,TGCGCCAGCAGCCAACCCTCGGGCAGGGACTATAATTCACCCCTCCACTTT,CASSQPSGRDYNSPLHF
TRBD1,TRBJ1-2,NA,12,TRBV24-1,TGTGCCACCGCAGACAGGGGCGGAGGCTACACCTTC,CATADRGGGYTF
NA,TRBJ1-2,NA,13,TRBV29-1,TGCAGCGTTGGCGTCGGGGAAAACTATGGCTACACCTTC,CSVGVGENYGYTF
NA,TRBJ2-1,NA,13,TRBV5-1,TGCGCCAGCTCGGACTTTTCCTACAATGAGCAGTTCTTC,CASSDFSYNEQFF
TRBD1,TRBJ2-3,NA,15,TRBV7-9,TGTGCCAGCAGCTGGGGACAGGGGGACACAGATACGCAGTATTTT,CASSWGQGDTDTQYF
TRBD1,TRBJ2-5,NA,16,TRBV7-2,TGTGCCAGCAGCTTAGGGGACAGGGGAGGGGAAGAGACCCAGTACTTC,CASSLGDRGGEETQYF
TRBD1,TRBJ2-5,NA,14,TRBV30,TGTGCCTGGAGTCCTACAGGGGGAATAGAGACCCAGTACTTC,CAWSPTGGIETQYF
TRBD2,TRBJ2-5,NA,14,TRBV20-1,TGCAGTGCTAGTTTTCTAGCGGGGGGTGAGACCCAGTACTTC,CSASFLAGGETQYF
TRBD1,TRBJ2-3,NA,14,TRBV7-2,TGTGCCAGCAGACGGCGACAGGGGGCAGATACGCAGTATTTT,CASRRRQGADTQYF
TRBD1,TRBJ1-2,few,14,TRBV11-2,TGTGCCAGCAGCTTGATGACAGGGGGCTATGGCTACACCTTC,CASSLMTGGYGYTF
TRBD1,TRBJ1-6,NA,16,TRBV3-1/TRBV3-2,TGTGCCAGCAGCCACGGCCTCGAGACAGGGAATTCACCCCTCCACTTT,CASSHGLETGNSPLHF
NA,TRBJ1-2,NA,13,TRBV28,TGTGCCAGCAGTTTACCCGGGAACTATGGCTACACCTTC,CASSLPGNYGYTF
NA,TRBJ1-1,few,13,TRBV7-2,TGTGCCAGCAGCTTATCATGGCAGGGGCAAGCTTTCTTT,CASSLSWQGQAFF
NA,TRBJ2-3,once,17,TRBV18,TGTGCCAGTTCCACGAGAAGGCAGTTAAGCGCCGCAGATACGCAGTATTTT,CASSTRRQLSAADTQYF
NA,TRBJ2-3,NA,15,TRBV5-1,TGCGCCAGCAGCCCCCAGACCGGAGGCACAGATACGCAGTATTTT,CASSPQTGGTDTQYF
NA,TRBJ1-2,NA,14,TRBV5-1,TGCGCCAGCAGCTTGGAGGGGGATAACTATGGCTACACCTTC,CASSLEGDNYGYTF
NA,TRBJ2-1,NA,16,TRBV12-1,TGTGCCAGCAGCTCCCCAGGGGAAAGGATGGACAATGAGCAGTTCTTC,CASSSPGERMDNEQFF
TRBD1,TRBJ2-7,NA,16,TRBV5-6,TGTGCCAGCAGCTTTTCCCGGGACAGATTCTCCTACGAGCAGTACTTC,CASSFSRDRFSYEQYF
NA,TRBJ2-3,NA,14,TRBV7-6,TGTGCCAGCAGCCCGCTAGGAGGCACAGATACGCAGTATTTT,CASSPLGGTDTQYF
TRBD1,TRBJ2-2,few,15,TRBV27,TGTGCCAGCAGACTACAGGGGGCGAACACCGGGGAGCTGTTTTTT,CASRLQGANTGELFF
TRBD2,TRBJ2-1,NA,15,TRBV7-6,TGTGCCAGCAGCTCCCCGGGGGGGCAGTTCAATGAGCAGTTCTTC,CASSSPGGQFNEQFF
NA,TRBJ1-3,NA,17,TRBV5-1,TGCGCCAGCAGTAATGGCTTACGAGGCGGGGGAGGAAACACCATATATTTT,CASSNGLRGGGGNTIYF
TRBD2,TRBJ2-4,NA,17,TRBV5-1,TGCGCCAGCAGGCCGGGGGGGACCGCAGCATGGGGAAACATTCAGTACTTC,CASRPGGTAAWGNIQYF
TRBD2,TRBJ2-4,NA,14,TRBV30,TGTGCCTGGAGTGTAACTAGCGGGAAAAACATTCAGTACTTC,CAWSVTSGKNIQYF
TRBD1,TRBJ1-4,NA,15,TRBV5-6,TGTGCCAGCAGCGCTTACAGGGGGATTAATGAAAAACTGTTTTTT,CASSAYRGINEKLFF
NA,TRBJ1-1,NA,13,TRBV6-5,TGTGCCAGCAATACCGAGGGAAACACTGAAGCTTTCTTT,CASNTEGNTEAFF
NA,TRBJ2-5,NA,16,TRBV7-8,TGTGCCAGCAGCTTACCGCGAGGTTTCGGCCAAGAGACCCAGTACTTC,CASSLPRGFGQETQYF
NA,TRBJ2-2,once,16,TRBV6-5,TGTGCCAGCAGTTACTCCCCCTCCAGGGTGGGCGGGGAGCTGTTTTTT,CASSYSPSRVGGELFF
NA,TRBJ2-7,NA,15,TRBV5-1,TGCGCCAGCAGCTCGGGACGGACGGGAGACGACGAGCAGTACTTC,CASSSGRTGDDEQYF
NA,TRBJ2-1,few,15,TRBV7-8,TGTGCCAGCAGCTTAGGGTCTTTCCTAAACAATGAGCAGTTCTTC,CASSLGSFLNNEQFF
NA,TRBJ1-5,NA,12,TRBV29-1,TGCAGCGTTGGCAGTCCCAATCAGCCCCAGCATTTT,CSVGSPNQPQHF
NA,TRBJ1-5,NA,15,TRBV6-1,TGTGCCAGCAGTGAAGGGCGGCTCTACAATCAGCCCCAGCATTTT,CASSEGRLYNQPQHF
TRBD1,TRBJ1-4,NA,15,TRBV28,TGTGCCAGCACCACCCCGCGACAGGGGGCCGGAAAACTGTTTTTT,CASTTPRQGAGKLFF
TRBD1,TRBJ1-1,once,16,TRBV19,TGTGCCAGTAGTATAGATCAGCCAGGGGGTTCCACTGAAGCTTTCTTT,CASSIDQPGGSTEAFF
TRBD1,TRBJ1-1,NA,14,TRBV18,TGTGCCAGCTCACCGGGACAGGGTAACACTGAAGCTTTCTTT,CASSPGQGNTEAFF
NA,TRBJ2-7,NA,12,TRBV12-3/TRBV12-4,TGTGCCAGCAGCGTGCGCCTTTACGAGCAGTACTTC,CASSVRLYEQYF
NA,TRBJ2-1,once,12,TRBV10-3,TGTGCCATCAGTGAGTCGTTTAGTGAGCAGTTCTTC,CAISESFSEQFF